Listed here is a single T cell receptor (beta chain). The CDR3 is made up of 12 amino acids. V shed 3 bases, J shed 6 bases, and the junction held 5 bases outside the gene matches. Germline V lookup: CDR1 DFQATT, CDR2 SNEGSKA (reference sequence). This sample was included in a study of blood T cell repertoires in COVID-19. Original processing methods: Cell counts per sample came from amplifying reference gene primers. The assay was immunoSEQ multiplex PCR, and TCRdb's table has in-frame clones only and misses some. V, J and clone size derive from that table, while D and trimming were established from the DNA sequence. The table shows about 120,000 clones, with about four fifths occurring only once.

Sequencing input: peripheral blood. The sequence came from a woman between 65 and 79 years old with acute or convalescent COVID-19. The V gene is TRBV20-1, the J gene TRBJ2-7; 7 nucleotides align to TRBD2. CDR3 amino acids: CSASGGVVEQYF. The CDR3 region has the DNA TGCAGTGCTAGTGGGGGGGTAGTCGAGCAGTACTTC.